The rows below give T cell receptor beta chains drawn from one sample of a study of human T cells and chemical hapten exposure. TCRdb redid the calling of the RACE reads with MiXCR, one entry per CDR3 protein. The sample holds about 290,000 distinct CDR3 sequences, over 7.5% seen once. Here the sequenced sample was whole blood, taken in connection with sensitization to the hapten diphenylcyclopropenone (DPC). The receptors originated from a man younger than 35 with alopecia areata. Some clones in this sample may be carry-over from other donors' samples. Both conserved end residues are part of each CDR3. Fields, in order: J gene, clone size, D gene, V gene, CDR3 protein, CDR3 DNA. A D gene is named only where the DNA matches it firmly. Expanded clones are given a class, and other clones once, few, many or no size at all.

j_gene: TRBJ2-1; abundance: few; d_gene: TRBD2; v_gene: TRBV7-9; CDR3aa: CASSPRFRSGGPGSEQFF; CDR3nt: TGTGCCAGCAGCCCCCGGTTTCGCAGCGGGGGGCCCGGTTCTGAGCAGTTCTTC
j_gene: TRBJ2-3; abundance: many; d_gene: NA; v_gene: TRBV6-5; CDR3aa: CASSLGPSTDTQYF; CDR3nt: TGTGCCAGCAGTCTGGGACCTAGCACAGATACGCAGTATTTT
j_gene: TRBJ2-3; abundance: NA; d_gene: NA; v_gene: TRBV27; CDR3aa: CASSLPADTQYF; CDR3nt: TGTGCCAGCAGTTTACCCGCAGATACGCAGTATTTT
j_gene: TRBJ1-1; abundance: few; d_gene: TRBD1; v_gene: TRBV4-3; CDR3aa: CASSQGTGADTEAFF; CDR3nt: TGCGCCAGCAGCCAAGGAACAGGGGCGGACACTGAAGCTTTCTTT
j_gene: TRBJ2-3; abundance: few; d_gene: TRBD2; v_gene: TRBV3-1; CDR3aa: CASSRTTSGGAGFTDTQYF; CDR3nt: TGTGCCAGCAGCCGAACTACTAGCGGGGGGGCCGGTTTCACAGATACGCAGTATTTT
j_gene: TRBJ1-2; abundance: few; d_gene: NA; v_gene: TRBV12-5; CDR3aa: CASGFSVNYGYTF; CDR3nt: TGTGCTAGTGGTTTTTCGGTAAACTATGGCTACACCTTC
j_gene: TRBJ1-4; abundance: NA; d_gene: NA; v_gene: TRBV15; CDR3aa: CATSRVRNEKLFF; CDR3nt: TGTGCCACCAGCAGAGTCAGAAATGAAAAACTGTTTTTT
j_gene: TRBJ1-1; abundance: NA; d_gene: NA; v_gene: TRBV6-5; CDR3aa: CASSNDRLNTEAFF; CDR3nt: TGTGCCAGCAGTAACGACAGGTTGAACACTGAAGCTTTCTTT
j_gene: TRBJ2-3; abundance: NA; d_gene: NA; v_gene: TRBV24-1; CDR3aa: CATSSGITDTQYF; CDR3nt: TGTGCCACCAGCTCAGGAATCACAGATACGCAGTATTTT
j_gene: TRBJ2-5; abundance: NA; d_gene: TRBD2; v_gene: TRBV20-1; CDR3aa: CSARDQRGGYETQYF; CDR3nt: TGCAGTGCTAGAGATCAACGGGGGGGCTATGAGACCCAGTACTTC
j_gene: TRBJ2-3; abundance: NA; d_gene: NA; v_gene: TRBV14; CDR3aa: CASSQMGVAPGEYF; CDR3nt: TGTGCCAGCAGCCAGATGGGAGTTGCCCCTGGGGAGTATTTT
j_gene: TRBJ2-7; abundance: NA; d_gene: NA; v_gene: TRBV6-6; CDR3aa: CATKDREYYEQYF; CDR3nt: TGTGCCACCAAGGACCGGGAGTACTACGAGCAGTACTTC
j_gene: TRBJ1-2; abundance: few; d_gene: TRBD1; v_gene: TRBV12-3/TRBV12-4; CDR3aa: CASSRHRDRADGYTF; CDR3nt: TGTGCCAGCAGCCGACACCGGGACAGGGCAGACGGCTACACCTTC
j_gene: TRBJ1-1; abundance: few; d_gene: NA; v_gene: TRBV15; CDR3aa: CATKDRTADTEAFF; CDR3nt: TGTGCCACGAAGGATCGGACGGCAGACACAGAAGCTTTCTTT
j_gene: TRBJ1-2; abundance: many; d_gene: NA; v_gene: TRBV6-2/TRBV6-3; CDR3aa: CASSPEAVIYGYTF; CDR3nt: TGTGCCAGCAGCCCCGAGGCGGTTATCTATGGCTACACCTTC
j_gene: TRBJ1-5; abundance: many; d_gene: NA; v_gene: TRBV5-6; CDR3aa: CASSLIGGPGHTSNQPQHF; CDR3nt: TGTGCCAGCAGCTTGATCGGGGGCCCGGGACACACAAGCAATCAGCCCCAGCATTTT
j_gene: TRBJ1-6; abundance: few; d_gene: TRBD1; v_gene: TRBV25-1; CDR3aa: CASSETGDSPLHF; CDR3nt: TGTGCCAGCAGTGAGACAGGGGATTCACCCCTCCACTTT
j_gene: TRBJ2-7; abundance: many; d_gene: NA; v_gene: TRBV29-1; CDR3aa: CSVAFGVTYEQYF; CDR3nt: TGCAGCGTTGCGTTCGGGGTTACCTACGAGCAGTACTTC
j_gene: TRBJ2-1; abundance: NA; d_gene: NA; v_gene: TRBV7-9; CDR3aa: CASRSGNEQFF; CDR3nt: TGTGCCAGCAGGAGTGGGAATGAGCAGTTCTTC
j_gene: TRBJ1-2; abundance: few; d_gene: NA; v_gene: TRBV20-1; CDR3aa: CSASWGTNYGYTF; CDR3nt: TGCAGTGCTAGTTGGGGGACTAACTATGGCTACACCTTC
j_gene: TRBJ2-3; abundance: many; d_gene: NA; v_gene: TRBV9; CDR3aa: CASSIGYTDTQYF; CDR3nt: TGTGCCAGCAGCATAGGGTACACAGATACGCAGTATTTT
j_gene: TRBJ2-7; abundance: NA; d_gene: TRBD1; v_gene: TRBV27; CDR3aa: CASSSSGTARFF; CDR3nt: TGTGCCAGCAGTTCCTCCGGGACAGCCCGTTTCTTC
j_gene: TRBJ2-5; abundance: few; d_gene: NA; v_gene: TRBV28; CDR3aa: CASSTPGRQETQYF; CDR3nt: TGTGCCAGCAGTACTCCAGGGAGGCAAGAGACCCAGTACTTC
j_gene: TRBJ2-3; abundance: NA; d_gene: NA; v_gene: TRBV6-5; CDR3aa: CASSPPSDTQYF; CDR3nt: TGTGCCAGCAGTCCCCCCTCAGATACGCAGTATTTT